Detailed here is one T cell receptor (beta chain). Its antigen is still unknown. The record originates from a study of Tregs in tolerant kidney transplant recipients. Study conclusions and caveats: Activated donor B cell expansion appeared to reveal the most relevant donor-specific TCRbeta repertoire. Donor-specific Treg expansion exceeded global Treg expansion in tolerant patients, suggesting antigen drive. Biological reproducibility was not directly addressed, but technical replication error appeared minimal.

The germline CDR1 and CDR2 sequences are MNHEY and SMNVEV (reference sequence). Trimming at V came to 1 base and at J to 7 bases, leaving 9 bases not matched to a gene. The CDR3 sequence is 16 residues long. Produced via immunoSEQ multiplex PCR; TCRdb's table is partial and in-frame only. The sample lists 110,000 or so clones, around 90% occurring once. This specimen was CD4+ T cells from blood, taken before the transplant. The genes are TRBV27 and TRBJ2-1; 8 nucleotides align to TRBD1. The source of this sequence is a human donor who received a combined kidney and bone marrow transplant. CDR3 residues: CASSLFPQGAWNEQFF. The CDR3 DNA reads as TGTGCCAGCAGTTTATTCCCCCAGGGGGCTTGGAATGAGCAGTTCTTC.